Presented here are 2 T cell receptor beta chains from one specimen sequenced in a study of cytomegalovirus exposure and HLA in healthy donors. Vbeta (60) and Jbeta (13) primers were used in the PCR. Produced via immunoSEQ multiplex PCR; TCRdb's table is partial and in-frame only. Of some 160,000 clones detected, roughly 70% appear once; the ten largest clones hold approximately 4.3%. The sample was PBMCs. The receptors originated from a man aged 60-69 years in good health and CMV-seronegative.

The rearrangement links TRBV28 to TRBJ2-1; 7 nucleotides align to TRBD2. The CDR3 totals 15 residues. Germline V gives CDR1 MDHEN, CDR2 SYDVKM. V lost 11 bases to trimming and J lost 4 bases; unmatched junction nucleotides: 14. This chain's CDR3 is CAGAMGLADYNEQFF. CDR3 nucleotides: TGTGCCGGGGCCATGGGGCTAGCGGATTACAATGAGCAGTTCTTC.

The chain is built from TRBV29-1 and TRBJ1-1; 7 positions agree with TRBD1. This CDR3 comprises 11 residues. Germline CDR1 and CDR2: SQVTM and ANQGSEA. V lost 4 bases to trimming and J lost 10 bases; unmatched junction nucleotides: 6. Here the CDR3 DNA reads TGCAGCGTTGGCGACAGGGTCGGAGCTTTCTTT. It specifies CSVGDRVGAFF. The complete variable domain, with remaining parts taken from reference TRBV29-1 and TRBJ1-1, reads SAVISQKPSRDICQRGTSLTIQCQVDSQVTMMFWYRQQPGQSLTLIATANQGSEATYESGFVIDKFPISRPNLTFSTLTVSNMSPEDSSIYLCSVGDRVGAFFGQGTRLTVV.